Below, 5 T cell receptor beta chains from the same sample are listed, as sequenced in a study of cytomegalovirus exposure and HLA in healthy donors. Use of 60 Vbeta and 13 Jbeta primers characterized the PCR. Clones were sequenced by immunoSEQ multiplex PCR, and TCRdb holds only the in-frame ones, with some missing. This sample's clone table lists roughly 100,000 clones. The sample comprised PBMCs. Receptors were obtained from a man between 50 and 59 years old in good health and CMV-seropositive.

This rearrangement joins TRBV10-2 to TRBJ1-1, with 8 bases that match TRBD1. Germline assignment: CDR1 WSHSY and CDR2 SAAADI. CDR3 length: 17 residues. The trim removed 3 bases at V and 1 base at J, leaving 10 bases unmatched. CDR3 sequence reads: CASSEVAQGARNTEAFF. The CDR3 DNA reads as TGCGCCAGCAGTGAAGTTGCCCAGGGGGCAAGGAACACTGAAGCTTTCTTT.

V is TRBV7-2 and J is TRBJ2-1; D remains unclear. The CDR3 contains 16 residues. Trimming removed 3 bases from V and 6 bases from J, with 18 bases in between. Germline CDR1 reads SGHTA; CDR2 reads FQGNSA. Written as DNA, the CDR3 is TGTGCCAGCAGCTTTGTGGTCTCCAACTCCGGCAATGAGCAGTTCTTC. This gives the protein CASSFVVSNSGNEQFF.

As regards this clone: Other DNA sequences within the sample encode an identical CDR3. This chain links TRBV15 with TRBJ1-5, with 8 bases fitting TRBD1. The CDR3 runs to 14 residues. Losses at the gene ends were 3 bases for V and 2 bases for J; bases not matched to a gene: 0. Germline V gene lookup returns CDR1 LNHNV and CDR2 YYDKDF (reference sequence). CDR3 in DNA: TGTGCCACCAGCAGGGACAGGGGCAATCAGCCCCAGCATTTT. Translating it yields CATSRDRGNQPQHF.

The rearrangement joins TRBV28 to TRBJ2-1, with 9 bases aligning to TRBD2. The germline V gene has CDR1 MDHEN and CDR2 SYDVKM. V lost 5 bases and J lost 6; bases outside the gene matches: 11. The length of the CDR3 is 16 residues. The chain's CDR3 is CASSEGSGSFTNEQFF. CDR3 DNA sequence: TGTGCCAGCAGTGAGGGTAGCGGGAGTTTTACCAATGAGCAGTTCTTC.

The chain joins TRBV30 to TRBJ1-1; tentatively, D is TRBD1 (5 bases). The CDR3 contains 14 residues. V gave up 1 base and J gave up 3 bases, with 12 bases separating them. Germline assignment: CDR1 GTSNPN and CDR2 SVGIG (reference sequence). For the CDR3, the DNA is TGTGCCTGGAGTGCCCCAGGGTCATACACTGAAGCTTTCTTT. This gives the protein CAWSAPGSYTEAFF.